These T cell receptor beta chains were read from a single sample in a study of blood T cells in healthy people across ages. From the 5' RACE reads, TCRdb called clonotypes with MiXCR, one entry per CDR3 protein. The repertoire holds 1 million to 1.2 million distinct CDR3 sequences, with around two fifths as singletons. The sample was blood. All receptors come from a man younger than 30 in good health. Both conserved end residues are part of each CDR3. Not all rows give a size; the values are once, few, many and, for expanded clones, a class.

V gene,CDR3 length,clone size,J gene,CDR3 protein
TRBV10-3,15,many,TRBJ2-3,CAISFPEGARDTQYF
TRBV20-1,12,few,TRBJ2-3,CSARDGTDTQYF
TRBV12-3/TRBV12-4,14,-,TRBJ2-7,CASSFTSGGEAQYF
TRBV20-1,15,-,TRBJ2-3,CSARDRLGGTDTQYF
TRBV20-1,13,few,TRBJ1-6,CSASTRGYSPLHF
TRBV7-2,12,many,TRBJ1-2,CASSRTDYGYTF
TRBV6-2/TRBV6-3,14,-,TRBJ2-3,CASSYDGDTDTQYF
TRBV27,15,few,TRBJ2-7,CASSFRGEGTYEQYF
TRBV7-3,15,-,TRBJ2-1,CASSSGQVPRDEQFF
TRBV2,15,-,TRBJ1-1,CASSVPGGGRAEAFF
TRBV29-1,15,-,TRBJ1-1,CSVDSAVGLNTEAFF
TRBV20-1,13,few,TRBJ1-4,CSARRDRNEKLFF
TRBV12-3/TRBV12-4,15,few,TRBJ2-5,CASGVGDKMEETQYF
TRBV27,17,-,TRBJ2-1,CASSLSISGGYYNEQFF
TRBV6-1,13,-,TRBJ1-3,CASSWTGTDTIYF
TRBV12-3/TRBV12-4,15,few,TRBJ1-2,CASSPRGAVWSGYTF
TRBV29-1,14,many,TRBJ1-2,CSVEDTGQTYGYTF
TRBV3-1,13,few,TRBJ1-2,CASSLGNPMGYTF
TRBV7-2,15,-,-,CASSLEGQVQETQYF
TRBV5-1,14,-,TRBJ2-1,CASSWGKGNYEQFF
TRBV15,16,-,TRBJ2-1,CATSRGTCGSYNEQFF
TRBV7-2,14,-,TRBJ1-5,CASSPAYGNQPQHF
TRBV27,15,-,TRBJ2-1,CASSLEAGPYNEQFF
TRBV12-3/TRBV12-4,13,-,TRBJ2-1,CASTLGVYNEQFF
TRBV29-1,12,few,TRBJ1-5,CSVESDNQPQHF
TRBV5-1,16,few,TRBJ1-6,CASGVSPSSYNSPLHF
TRBV3-1,16,-,TRBJ1-5,CASSQEGAGGDQPQHF
TRBV29-1,13,-,TRBJ2-2,CSAGQENTGELFF
TRBV5-5,16,-,TRBJ1-2,CASSLVQPPGQGGYTF
TRBV5-1,16,-,TRBJ1-3,CASSLAGVRFGNTIYF
TRBV10-3,16,-,TRBJ1-5,CAISEESFYSNQPQHF
TRBV2,13,few,TRBJ1-2,CASMGAPNYGYTF
TRBV7-9,15,-,TRBJ1-2,CASSYARDSVYGYTF
TRBV27,15,-,TRBJ2-7,CASSRDRGLSYEQYF
TRBV5-1,14,-,TRBJ1-6,CASSWGDVNSPLHF
TRBV5-1,15,few,TRBJ1-2,CASSLDSGDWAGYTF
TRBV7-9,11,-,TRBJ2-5,CASSTTGQEYF
TRBV7-9,16,-,TRBJ1-3,CASSSIKQGSGNTIYF
TRBV25-1,17,-,TRBJ1-6,CASSEYTGDFEDSPLHF
TRBV4-1,15,-,TRBJ1-1,CASSQDVSGNTEAFF
TRBV18,13,-,TRBJ1-6,CASSLTPTSPLHF
TRBV12-3/TRBV12-4,17,-,TRBJ2-1,CASTSGGARSSYNEQFF
TRBV20-1,12,-,TRBJ1-2,CSAVIGTNGYTF
TRBV29-1,14,-,TRBJ2-1,CSVGKGGRSNEQFF
TRBV6-2/TRBV6-3,14,-,TRBJ2-5,CASSYGLAGVLQYF
TRBV20-1,17,once,TRBJ2-5,CSARDPASGGHQETQYF
TRBV7-9,17,-,TRBJ2-1,CASSLYGLAPRGHEQFF
TRBV4-1,14,-,TRBJ2-5,CASSLGLNQETQYF
TRBV7-2,16,-,TRBJ1-5,CASSPQTGISNQPQHF
TRBV30,15,few,-,CARGQGLSSYNEQYF
TRBV3-1,16,few,TRBJ2-7,CASSQDRGRGSYEQYF